Listed below are T cell receptor beta chains from one sample, sequenced in a study of T cells after yellow fever vaccination. Using its own MiXCR run on the 5' RACE reads, TCRdb lists one record per CDR3 protein. The data show 200,000 to 300,000 distinct CDR3 sequences, over 6.5% seen once. The input for sequencing was CD4+ T cells sorted from PBMCs, taken on the day of the yellow fever booster vaccination. These receptors originate from a man aged 30 to 45 who received the YFV17D yellow fever vaccine. Both conserved end residues are part of each CDR3. The D gene is left open where the match is weak. Clone size is shown for a subset of rows, as once, few, many or a class of expanded clone.

TRBV20-1	.	few	TRBJ2-2	CSARALGSMAGELFF	TGCAGTGCTAGAGCTTTAGGTAGTATGGCCGGGGAGCTGTTTTTT
TRBV7-2	TRBD2	few	TRBJ2-1	CASSTQRLAGANEQFF	TGTGCCAGCAGCACCCAGCGACTAGCGGGAGCCAATGAGCAGTTCTTC
TRBV5-5	.	.	TRBJ1-5	CASSLGTGAGNQPQHF	TGTGCCAGCAGCTTGGGAACGGGGGCCGGCAATCAGCCCCAGCATTTT
TRBV5-6	.	.	TRBJ1-2	CASSFAGDGYTF	TGTGCCAGCAGCTTTGCCGGGGATGGCTACACCTTC
TRBV29-1	TRBD1	few	TRBJ1-1	CSAGQGGVAFF	TGCAGCGCAGGACAGGGGGGAGTAGCTTTCTTT
TRBV20-1	.	few	TRBJ2-7	CSATQGGEQYF	TGCAGTGCTACACAGGGCGGCGAGCAGTACTTC
TRBV19	.	few	TRBJ1-1	CASSSQDVGTEAFF	TGTGCCAGTAGTTCACAGGACGTGGGGACTGAAGCTTTCTTT
TRBV3-1	TRBD1	few	TRBJ2-7	CASGSRDRDYEQYF	TGTGCCAGCGGCTCCCGAGACAGGGACTACGAGCAGTACTTC
TRBV5-1	.	many	TRBJ2-4	CASSLTENIQYF	TGCGCCAGCAGCTTGACCGAAAACATTCAGTACTTC
TRBV20-1	TRBD2	.	TRBJ2-1	CSASNPNTSGRAGFF	TGCAGTGCTAGTAACCCTAACACTAGCGGGAGGGCGGGGTTCTTC
TRBV18	.	.	TRBJ1-6	CASSPNRDKSNSPLHF	TGTGCCAGCTCACCGAACCGGGACAAAAGTAACTCACCCCTCCACTTT
TRBV15	TRBD1	.	TRBJ1-2	CATSSGDSRYGYTF	TGTGCCACCAGCAGCGGGGACAGTCGCTATGGCTACACCTTC
TRBV29-1	TRBD2	.	TRBJ2-1	CSVGALAGGRWGNEQFF	TGCAGCGTTGGAGCGCTAGCGGGAGGGCGTTGGGGCAATGAGCAGTTCTTC
TRBV7-2	.	.	TRBJ2-3	CASTIGVVGFDTQYF	TGTGCCAGCACCATCGGGGTTGTGGGATTCGATACGCAGTATTTT
TRBV30	.	few	TRBJ1-4	CAWSVLSGGSNEKLFF	TGTGCCTGGAGTGTATTGTCGGGAGGGTCTAATGAAAAACTGTTTTTT
TRBV5-1	TRBD1	.	TRBJ2-7	CASSSGRDRDHEQYF	TGCGCCAGCAGCTCTGGAAGGGACAGGGACCACGAGCAGTACTTC
TRBV30	TRBD2	.	TRBJ2-7	CAWAGKRLAGVEQYF	TGTGCCTGGGCGGGGAAGAGACTAGCGGGAGTTGAGCAGTACTTC
TRBV6-5	TRBD2	.	TRBJ2-5	CASSTGLAGETQYF	TGTGCCAGCAGTACTGGGCTAGCGGGAGAGACCCAGTACTTC
TRBV29-1	.	many	TRBJ1-4	CSAQGNPGKLFF	TGCAGCGCCCAGGGAAACCCGGGAAAACTGTTTTTT
TRBV20-1	.	few	TRBJ1-5	CSARDQPNLENQPQHF	TGCAGTGCTAGAGATCAGCCAAACCTGGAGAATCAGCCCCAGCATTTT
TRBV27	TRBD1	.	TRBJ2-7	CASSRGQGFYEQYF	TGTGCCAGCAGCCGGGGACAGGGGTTTTACGAGCAGTACTTC
TRBV3-1	.	few	TRBJ1-1	CASSQGEGTEAFF	TGTGCCAGCAGCCAAGGGGAGGGGACTGAAGCTTTCTTT
TRBV6-1	TRBD1	many	TRBJ2-1	CASSPGTAYNEQFF	TGTGCCAGCAGTCCCGGGACAGCCTACAATGAGCAGTTCTTC
TRBV6-1	.	.	TRBJ2-1	CASSALDSSYNEQFF	TGTGCCAGCAGTGCCCTAGATTCCTCCTACAATGAGCAGTTCTTC